One sample yielded the 8 T cell receptor beta chains listed below, sequenced in a study of blood T cell repertoires in COVID-19 (dated by TCRdb to the early 2020s). Library generation was performed with the immunoSEQ multiplex PCR assay. TCRdb stores this immuneACCESS table with in-frame sequences only. Part of the clones is absent; in the studies checked, under half of the shortfall reflects unresolved V genes, and no reason is known for the rest. The sample table records 110,000 or so clones; 60% to 85% of these occur just once. The leading ten clones occupy roughly 6.2% of the sample. The sequencing input was peripheral blood. The source of these receptors is an older man with acute or convalescent COVID-19.

This chain joins TRBV7-9 and TRBJ1-6; D unclear. The germline V gene has CDR1 SEHNR and CDR2 FQNEAQ (reference sequence). Trimming shortened V by 1 base and J by 10 bases, and 8 bases separated the two germline ends. The CDR3 sequence is 13 residues long. In DNA form, the CDR3 reads TGTGCCAGCAGCTTAGAAGGAGAATCACCCCTCCACTTT. This sequence encodes CASSLEGESPLHF.

The chain joins TRBV24-1 to TRBJ1-1; D not resolved. Germline V gives CDR1 KGHDR, CDR2 SFDVKD. Trimming stripped 10 bases from V and 5 bases from J, with 13 bases between. The CDR3 spans 12 residues. The CDR3 spells CATGSEGTEAFF. The CDR3 bases are TGTGCCACGGGGAGCGAGGGAACTGAAGCTTTCTTT.

This chain joins TRBV9 and TRBJ1-2; 8 nucleotides line up with TRBD1. CDR1 is SGDLS, CDR2 YYNGEE, per germline. The V segment lost 3 bases and the J segment 5 bases; nucleotides outside the gene matches: 3. The length of the CDR3 is 13 residues. For the CDR3, the DNA is TGTGCCAGCAGCGCCCGACAGGGGTATGGCTACACCTTC. Encoded protein: CASSARQGYGYTF. Filled out from reference TRBV9 and TRBJ1-2, the complete variable domain reads DSGVTQTPKHLITATGQRVTLRCSPRSGDLSVYWYQQSLDQGLQFLIQYYNGEERAKGNILERFSAQQFPDLHSELNLSSLELGDSALYFCASSARQGYGYTFGSGTRLTVV.

V usage is TRBV14 and J usage is TRBJ2-4; TRBD2 agrees at 8 bases. V was clipped by 1 base and J by 9 bases; unmatched bases: 8. This CDR3 contains 15 residues. Germline CDR1 reads SGHDN; CDR2 reads FVKESK. DNA of the CDR3: TGTGCCAGCAGCCAAGCCCCGCGGGGGGCCGGCATTCAGTACTTC. Its translation is CASSQAPRGAGIQYF.

The gene calls are TRBV7-3 and TRBJ2-7, with D possibly TRBD1 on 5 matching bases. The ends were cut back, 5 bases at V and 6 bases at J, with 8 bases in the middle. Germline CDR1 SGHTA, CDR2 FQGTGA. This CDR3 is built from 11 residues. This chain's CDR3 is CASSVGVEQYF. As DNA, the CDR3 is TGTGCCAGCAGCGTAGGGGTCGAGCAGTACTTC.

In regard to this clone: Distinct nucleotide sequences in the sample also encode this CDR3. The V gene is TRBV2, the J gene TRBJ2-7, with 7 nucleotides matching TRBD2. Trimming cost V 4 bases and J 3 bases; bases outside gene matches: 0. CDR3 length: 12 amino acids. Germline assignment: CDR1 SNHLY and CDR2 FYNNEI. The DNA for the CDR3 is TGTGCCAGCAGTGGGGGGGGCTACGAGCAGTACTTC. It translates to CASSGGGYEQYF.

This chain links TRBV5-4 with TRBJ2-2; D is undetermined. Trimming shortened V by 4 bases and J by 0 bases, and 10 bases separated the two germline ends. The CDR3 spans 15 residues. CDR1 SGHNT and CDR2 YYREEE come from the germline V gene (reference sequence). DNA of the CDR3: TGTGCCAGCAGCCCGACACTGGCGAACACCGGGGAGCTGTTTTTT. Protein: CASSPTLANTGELFF.

V gene TRBV19 combines with J gene TRBJ1-5; D remains unclear. The CDR3 is made up of 15 amino acids. The germline V gene has CDR1 LNHDA and CDR2 SQIVND (reference sequence). Trimming removed 3 bases from V and 0 bases from J, with 9 bases in between. CDR3 nucleotide sequence: TGTGCCAGTAGTATCTCGGGGTATAGCAATCAGCCCCAGCATTTT. This gives the protein CASSISGYSNQPQHF. The variable domain in full, with the rest retrieved from reference TRBV19 and TRBJ1-5, is DGGITQSPKYLFRKEGQNVTLSCEQNLNHDAMYWYRQDPGQGLRLIYYSQIVNDFQKGDIAEGYSVSREKKESFPLTVTSAQKNPTAFYLCASSISGYSNQPQHFGDGTRLSIL.